These T cell receptor beta chains were read from a single sample in a study of cytomegalovirus exposure and HLA in healthy donors. The protocol was immunoSEQ multiplex PCR, while the TCRdb copy is restricted to in-frame clones and leaves out a portion. The sample carries approximately 100,000 clones, around 81% recorded once. The sequenced material came from PBMCs. These receptors originate from a man in his late teens or twenties in good health and CMV-seronegative. Both conserved end residues are part of each CDR3. The D gene is left open where the match is weak. Size values are once, few and many counts, or a class for expanded clones, and some rows have none.

clone size,D gene,J gene,V gene,CDR3 protein,CDR3 DNA
.,TRBD1,TRBJ1-5,TRBV28,CASSLSGGRGVQPQHF,TGTGCCAGCAGTTTATCGGGCGGCAGGGGGGTTCAGCCCCAGCATTTT
.,TRBD1,TRBJ1-1,TRBV6-5,CASSGEITGGTEAFF,TGTGCCAGCAGTGGGGAAATTACAGGGGGGACTGAAGCTTTCTTT
once,.,TRBJ2-2,TRBV19,CASSIDSKLAGELFF,TGTGCCAGTAGTATAGATTCTAAACTGGCCGGGGAGCTGTTTTTT
.,.,TRBJ1-2,TRBV28,CASTQGRGDGYTF,TGTGCCAGCACCCAGGGACGGGGGGATGGCTACACCTTC
.,.,TRBJ2-1,TRBV28,CASRTSGGQNEQFF,TGTGCCAGCAGGACCTCGGGGGGCCAAAATGAGCAGTTCTTC
.,TRBD1,TRBJ2-7,TRBV4-1,CASSQTGGSSYEQYF,TGCGCCAGCAGCCAGACAGGGGGTAGCTCCTACGAGCAGTACTTC
.,.,TRBJ2-7,TRBV11-3,CASSAGESSYEQYF,TGTGCCAGCAGCGCAGGGGAAAGCTCCTACGAGCAGTACTTC
.,TRBD1,TRBJ2-7,TRBV5-1,CASRLRQGNPYEQYF,TGCGCCAGCAGATTAAGACAGGGGAATCCCTACGAGCAGTACTTC
.,TRBD1,TRBJ2-7,TRBV18,CASSPSGQGDKYF,TGTGCCAGCTCACCGTCGGGACAGGGAGATAAGTACTTC
.,.,TRBJ2-3,TRBV5-1,CASRRRDGTDTQYF,TGCGCCAGCAGACGGCGGGACGGTACAGATACGCAGTATTTT
few,.,TRBJ1-5,TRBV4-1,CASSQNRQAVSNQPQHF,TGCGCCAGCAGCCAAAACCGACAGGCGGTGAGCAATCAGCCCCAGCATTTT
.,TRBD2,TRBJ2-7,TRBV30,CAWSRGTSGTLRYF,TGTGCCTGGAGTCGAGGGACTAGCGGGACCCTCCGGTACTTC
.,.,TRBJ1-3,TRBV7-3,CASSLICSGNTIYF,TGTGCCAGCAGCTTAATCTGCTCTGGAAACACCATATATTTT
.,.,TRBJ2-7,TRBV27,CASSPLAGVPYEQYF,TGTGCCAGCAGCCCTCTGGCAGGGGTTCCCTACGAGCAGTACTTC
.,TRBD1,TRBJ2-7,TRBV18,CASSPRDRTEGYF,TGTGCCAGCTCACCACGGGACAGGACCGAGGGGTACTTC
few,TRBD2,TRBJ2-3,TRBV7-6,CASSSRSGGAADTQYF,TGTGCCAGCAGCTCCCGTAGCGGGGGGGCGGCAGATACGCAGTATTTT
few,.,TRBJ2-7,TRBV6-5,CASSYDRAGFEQYF,TGTGCCAGCAGTTACGACAGGGCGGGATTCGAGCAGTACTTC
.,TRBD1,TRBJ2-3,TRBV11-2,CASSSRQGFVTDTQYF,TGTGCCAGCAGCTCTAGACAGGGATTTGTCACAGATACGCAGTATTTT
.,.,TRBJ1-5,TRBV4-2,CASSQGTTGFSNQPQHF,TGTGCCAGCAGCCAAGGGACCACAGGGTTTAGCAATCAGCCCCAGCATTTT
.,.,TRBJ1-4,TRBV6-6,CATVPATNEKLFF,TGTGCCACCGTCCCTGCAACTAATGAAAAACTGTTTTTT
.,TRBD1,TRBJ1-4,TRBV30,CASGTATNEKLFF,TGTGCCTCCGGGACAGCAACTAATGAAAAACTGTTTTTT
.,TRBD1,TRBJ1-5,TRBV7-9,CARSLDRGQQSNQPQHF,TGTGCCAGAAGTCTAGACAGGGGGCAACAAAGCAATCAGCCCCAGCATTTT
.,.,TRBJ1-2,TRBV6-5,CASMDSGYGYTF,TGTGCCAGCATGGACAGTGGGTATGGCTACACCTTC
.,TRBD2,TRBJ2-5,TRBV27,CASSPRLAGAQETQYF,TGTGCCAGCAGTCCACGACTAGCGGGGGCCCAAGAGACCCAGTACTTC
.,TRBD1,TRBJ1-1,TRBV19,CASREQGFGTEAFF,TGTGCCAGTAGGGAACAGGGGTTCGGGACTGAAGCTTTCTTT
.,.,TRBJ1-2,TRBV5-4,CASSLVGNSYGYTF,TGTGCCAGCAGCTTGGTCGGGAATAGCTATGGCTACACCTTC
.,TRBD1,TRBJ1-2,TRBV27,CASTRQGFLYGYTF,TGTGCCAGCACCCGACAGGGGTTTCTCTATGGCTACACCTTC
.,.,TRBJ2-7,TRBV30,CAWSVRYEQYF,TGTGCCTGGAGTGTACGGTATGAGCAGTACTTC
.,TRBD2,TRBJ2-1,TRBV19,CASSITSGGRNEQFF,TGTGCCAGTAGCATAACTAGCGGGGGAAGAAATGAGCAGTTCTTC
.,.,TRBJ1-6,TRBV7-8,CASSLEFGSSPLHF,TGTGCCAGCAGCTTAGAATTTGGGAGTTCACCCCTCCACTTT
.,.,TRBJ1-1,TRBV4-1,CASSQKEEPGTEAFF,TGCGCCAGCAGCCAAAAAGAGGAGCCGGGGACTGAAGCTTTCTTT
.,.,TRBJ2-7,TRBV6-5,CASSERQVDEQYF,TGTGCCAGCAGCGAGAGACAGGTGGACGAGCAGTACTTC
.,.,TRBJ1-2,TRBV5-6,CASSLGPGDYGYTF,TGTGCCAGCAGCTTGGGCCCAGGGGACTATGGCTACACCTTC
.,.,TRBJ2-7,TRBV7-6,CASSLGSGGASSYEQYF,TGTGCCAGCAGTTTAGGGTCTGGGGGCGCCAGCTCCTACGAGCAGTACTTC
.,.,TRBJ1-3,TRBV9,CASSVAGESSGNTIYF,TGTGCCAGCAGCGTAGCGGGGGAAAGCTCTGGAAACACCATATATTTT
.,TRBD2,TRBJ2-1,TRBV18,CASSPPSGGQGEQFF,TGTGCCAGCTCACCACCTAGCGGGGGCCAGGGGGAGCAGTTCTTC
.,TRBD2,TRBJ2-3,TRBV11-2,CASSPPAGGYTQYF,TGTGCCAGCAGCCCGCCGGCGGGGGGATATACGCAGTATTTT
.,.,TRBJ1-2,TRBV7-2,CASSSSLPLRNYGYTF,TGTGCCAGCAGCTCCAGTTTACCCTTGAGGAACTATGGCTACACCTTC
.,.,TRBJ2-1,TRBV5-1,CASSSGESPYNEQFF,TGCGCCAGCTCGTCCGGGGAGAGTCCGTACAATGAGCAGTTCTTC
.,TRBD1,TRBJ1-1,TRBV9,CASSVQGAQGTEAFF,TGTGCCAGCAGCGTACAGGGGGCGCAGGGGACTGAAGCTTTCTTT
.,.,TRBJ2-1,TRBV25-1,CASSATGATYNEQFF,TGTGCCAGCAGTGCGACAGGAGCAACCTACAATGAGCAGTTCTTC
.,.,TRBJ1-5,TRBV4-1,CASSQDPGVQGRQPQHF,TGCGCCAGCAGCCAAGATCCCGGCGTACAGGGCCGGCAGCCCCAGCATTTT
once,TRBD1,TRBJ1-1,TRBV7-2,CASRRTGGREDEAFF,TGTGCCAGCAGAAGGACAGGGGGGAGGGAGGATGAAGCTTTCTTT
few,.,TRBJ1-3,TRBV6-4,CASSEDPGGGNTIYF,TGTGCCAGCAGTGAGGATCCCGGGGGAGGAAACACCATATATTTT
.,.,TRBJ1-5,TRBV11-2,CASRETHSNQPQHF,TGTGCCAGCAGAGAGACACATAGCAATCAGCCCCAGCATTTT
.,.,TRBJ2-7,TRBV27,CASGRAVYEQYF,TGTGCCAGCGGGCGGGCTGTCTACGAGCAGTACTTC
.,TRBD1,TRBJ2-2,TRBV5-8,CARWTGRYTGELFF,TGTGCCCGATGGACAGGGCGTTACACCGGGGAGCTGTTTTTT
.,.,TRBJ2-3,TRBV4-1,CASRQGTNTQYF,TGCGCCAGCCGGCAGGGGACAAATACGCAGTATTTT
.,TRBD1,TRBJ1-2,TRBV25-1,CASSGPGTGWGGYTF,TGTGCCAGCAGTGGACCGGGGACAGGGTGGGGCGGCTACACCTTC
.,.,TRBJ2-7,TRBV13,CASSREDITYEQYF,TGTGCCAGCAGCCGAGAGGACATCACCTACGAGCAGTACTTC
.,TRBD1,TRBJ1-2,TRBV14,CASSASGTGGGYGYTF,TGTGCCAGCAGCGCCTCGGGGACAGGGGGAGGCTATGGCTACACCTTC
.,TRBD2,TRBJ2-7,TRBV27,CASSRLTSGYEQYF,TGTGCCAGCAGTCGGTTGACTAGCGGCTACGAGCAGTACTTC
few,.,TRBJ2-1,TRBV19,CASRIGVNEQFF,TGTGCCAGTAGAATCGGGGTCAATGAGCAGTTCTTC
.,.,TRBJ1-2,TRBV10-2,CASSEFEGSNYGYTF,TGCGCCAGCAGTGAGTTTGAGGGTTCTAACTATGGCTACACCTTC
.,.,TRBJ1-1,TRBV7-6,CASSFTDLTEAFF,TGTGCCAGCAGCTTTACAGACCTCACTGAAGCTTTCTTT